These 11 T cell receptor beta chains were sequenced from one sample in a study of yellow fever vaccine responses in identical twins. TCRdb recomputed calls from the RT-PCR reads with MiXCR, one row per CDR3 protein. The data show about 19,000 distinct CDR3 sequences, 65% to 85% seen once. The sample in question was T cells from blood (PBMCs), unsorted or a sorted subset (not recorded which), obtained before or after yellow fever vaccination (not recorded which). The receptors stem from a woman aged 18-30 years who received the yellow fever vaccine.

V and J are TRBV24-1 and TRBJ2-1, with D hard to call. CDR3 length: 16 residues. Per germline, CDR1 KGHDR and CDR2 SFDVKD. Trimming cost V 4 bases and J 10 bases, with 22 bases left between them. The CDR3 loop reads CATSDQGWSRPWEQFF. The CDR3 region has the DNA TGTGCCACCAGTGACCAAGGGTGGAGCCGGCCGTGGGAGCAGTTCTTC.

The chain recombines TRBV2 with TRBJ2-3; tentative D call: TRBD2 (5 bases). The germline V gene encodes CDR1 SNHLY and CDR2 FYNNEI. The CDR3 runs to 11 residues. V was clipped by 8 bases and J by 5 bases, with 8 bases between them. The CDR3 loop reads CASDREDTQYF. The CDR3 DNA reads as TGTGCCAGCGATCGGGAAGATACGCAGTATTTT.

The chain uses TRBV7-6 and TRBJ2-1, with 13 bases that match TRBD2. In germline, CDR1 is SGHVS, CDR2 FNYEAQ. V gave up 1 base and J gave up 7 bases; unmatched junction bases: 13. The CDR3 runs to 19 residues. CDR3 DNA: TGTGCCAGCAGCTTAGAACTAGCGGGAGGGCCCTTTAAATCTAATGAGCAGTTCTTC. It yields the protein CASSLELAGGPFKSNEQFF.

This clonotype was observed a handful of times. The chain carries TRBV11-1 and TRBJ2-7, with D unresolved. The germline V gene has CDR1 SGHAT and CDR2 FQDESV (reference sequence). The CDR3 runs to 13 residues. The ends were cut back, 4 bases at V and 0 bases at J, with 7 bases in the middle. CDR3 loop: CASSSSSSYEQYF. The CDR3 DNA sequence: TGTGCCAGCAGCTCCTCTAGCTCCTACGAGCAGTACTTC.

This clonotype has just one count. The J gene is TRBJ2-5, the V gene TRBV11-1; the match to TRBD2 covers 10 bases. Germline V gene data show CDR1 as SGHAT and CDR2 as FQDESV (reference sequence). The junction had 4 bases not matched to a gene; V was cut back by 6 bases and J by 6 bases. This CDR3 spans 13 amino acids. CDR3 DNA sequence: TGTGCCAGCAGACCTAGCGGGAGCCAGACCCAGTACTTC. Protein product: CASRPSGSQTQYF.

The chain has TRBV19 and TRBJ1-1, with D maybe TRBD1 (6 bases). Germline V lookup: CDR1 LNHDA, CDR2 SQIVND (reference sequence). The CDR3 totals 15 residues. V lost 4 bases, J lost 1 base, and 13 bases lay in between. Here the CDR3 reads CASSSAGHPNTEAFF. The DNA for the CDR3 is TGTGCCAGTAGTAGTGCGGGACACCCGAACACTGAAGCTTTCTTT.

The rearrangement uses TRBV29-1 and TRBJ1-4; 7 nucleotides align to TRBD1. This CDR3 has 15 residues. Trimming cost V 0 bases and J 7 bases; bases outside gene matches: 8. The germline V gene has CDR1 SQVTM and CDR2 ANQGSEA. This CDR3 reads CSVEDPDRTGEKLFF. CDR3 nucleotide sequence: TGCAGCGTTGAAGATCCGGACAGGACCGGTGAAAAACTGTTTTTT.

The J gene is TRBJ2-7, the V gene TRBV2; D might be TRBD2 (6 bases). The CDR3 covers 13 residues. Deletions cut 3 bases from V and 3 bases from J, with 9 bases between. The germline gives CDR1 SNHLY, CDR2 FYNNEI. The chain's CDR3 is CASSDGGNYEQYV. Here the CDR3 DNA reads TGTGCCAGCAGTGATGGGGGGAACTACGAGCAGTACGTC.

The chain has TRBV19 and TRBJ1-5; D unresolved. The CDR3 covers 12 residues. The germline V gene encodes CDR1 LNHDA and CDR2 SQIVND (reference sequence). V was clipped by 5 bases and J by 5 bases, with 7 bases between them. For the CDR3, the DNA is TGTGCCAGTAGTCCCCAATATCAGCCCCAGCATTTT. Translating gives CASSPQYQPQHF.

This rearrangement joins TRBV14 to TRBJ1-6; D is unclear. Per the germline V gene, CDR1 is SGHDN and CDR2 is FVKESK. The V end was cut by 1 base, the J end by 10 bases, with 5 bases between. This CDR3 spans 12 amino acids. The CDR3 is CASSQVRSPLHF. For the CDR3, the DNA is TGTGCCAGCAGCCAAGTACGGTCACCCCTCCACTTT.

This chain uses TRBV5-1 with TRBJ1-5, with a possible D match to TRBD1 (6 bases). V was cut by 0 bases and J by 6 bases, with 13 bases left in between. Germline-derived CDR1 and CDR2 are SGHRS and YFSETQ. The CDR3 has 15 amino acids. The CDR3, as DNA: TGCGCCAGCAGCTTGGCCGGGCAGGGGAGTCAGCCCCAGCATTTT. Translating it yields CASSLAGQGSQPQHF. The full variable domain, its missing parts supplied by reference TRBV5-1 and TRBJ1-5, is KAGVTQTPRYLIKTRGQQVTLSCSPISGHRSVSWYQQTPGQGLQFLFEYFSETQRNKGNFPGRFSGRQFSNSRSEMNVSTLELGDSALYLCASSLAGQGSQPQHFGDGTRLSIL.